Reported below is one TCR beta chain. What it binds is not known. Some clones are missing from TCRdb's copy, which holds only in-frame ones; the method was immunoSEQ multiplex PCR. The table shows about 46,000 clones, with roughly 79% occurring only once. These data are taken from a study of T cells in localized non-small cell lung cancer. Whole-study findings and limits: T cell clonality was highest in uninvolved adjacent lung, above tumor. Since sequencing was restricted to only one region of the tumor, intratumor heterogeneity remains a possibility. Adjacent lung held a median roughly 54 of the top 100 tumor clones. Elevated circulating T cell density in blood was associated with longer overall survival.

Germline lookup yields CDR1 SNHLY and CDR2 FYNNEI. Trimming took 7 bases from V and 6 from J, leaving 7 bases between them. This CDR3 has 10 amino acids. The genes are TRBV2 and TRBJ2-7; D call uncertain. The origin of this receptor is a man between 40 and 70 years old with stage III lung adenocarcinoma. The specimen was peripheral blood mononuclear cells, collected before any cancer treatment. CDR3 residues: CASKLAEQYF. DNA of the CDR3: TGTGCCAGCAAACTCGCCGAGCAGTACTTC.